The 10 T cell receptor beta chains below all came from one sample that was sequenced in a study of blood T cell repertoires in COVID-19. Sequencing was performed with immunoSEQ multiplex PCR; in TCRdb, only in-frame clones are kept and a portion is missing. The sample consists of fewer than 650,000 clones, about 89% of them appearing once. Material for sequencing was peripheral blood. Source of these receptors: a woman aged 50 to 60 with COVID-19, enrolled during active disease.

V gene TRBV4-1 combines with J gene TRBJ2-3, with unresolved D. The CDR3 length is 13 residues. The germline CDR1 and CDR2 sequences are MGHRA and YSYEKL. With 1 base removed from V and 5 bases from J, the gap between germline ends came to 7 bases. CDR3 in amino acids: CASSQAPRDTQYF. Written as DNA, the CDR3 is TGCGCCAGCAGCCAAGCGCCTAGAGATACGCAGTATTTT.

This clone was counted a single time. The same CDR3 arises from other DNA sequences in this sample as well. The chain has TRBV9 and TRBJ2-3; D is ambiguous. Germline lookup yields CDR1 SGDLS and CDR2 YYNGEE. The germline V and J ends were trimmed by 2 bases and 4 bases, with 8 bases remaining between them. The CDR3 sequence is 13 residues long. The CDR3 region has the DNA TGTGCCAGCAGCGTTCCGGGTGCAGATACGCAGTATTTT. It encodes CASSVPGADTQYF.

The V and J genes are TRBV5-4 and TRBJ1-1; tentative D call: TRBD1 (6 bases). V was pared by 0 bases and J by 4 bases, with 10 bases between. Germline V CDR1 and CDR2: SGHNT, YYREEE (reference sequence). The CDR3 runs to 14 residues. The CDR3 region is CASSLARGGTEAFF. In DNA form, the CDR3 reads TGTGCCAGCAGCTTGGCCAGAGGGGGCACTGAAGCTTTCTTT.

V and J are TRBV13 and TRBJ2-1; 8 positions match TRBD2. CDR3 length equals 18 residues. J gave up 1 base and V 1 base, and 9 bases lay outside the gene matches. Germline CDR1 PRHDT, CDR2 FYEKMQ (reference sequence). CDR3 in amino acids: CASSLARQRGISYNEQFF. The CDR3 region has the DNA TGTGCCAGCAGCTTAGCTCGCCAGCGGGGGATTTCCTACAATGAGCAGTTCTTC. Filled out from reference TRBV13 and TRBJ2-1, the complete variable domain reads AAGVIQSPRHLIKEKRETATLKCYPIPRHDTVYWYQQGPGQDPQFLISFYEKMQSDKGSIPDRFSAQQFSDYHSELNMSSLELGDSALYFCASSLARQRGISYNEQFFGPGTRLTVL.

The chain has TRBV4-2 and TRBJ2-5, with TRBD2 matching over 9 bases. The CDR3 sequence is 16 residues long. With V trimmed by 1 base and J by 3 bases, 6 bases remained unmatched. Germline loops: CDR1 LGHNA, CDR2 YNFKEQ. Here the CDR3 DNA reads TGTGCCAGCAGCCAAGTCTTAGCGGGGGCCGAAGAGACCCAGTACTTC. Translation gives CASSQVLAGAEETQYF.

The rearrangement joins TRBV5-4 to TRBJ2-3; 9 nucleotides line up with TRBD2. Trimming removed 4 bases from V and 0 bases from J; junction bases left unmatched: 3. CDR3 size: 15 residues. CDR1 and CDR2 from the germline V gene are SGHNT and YYREEE (reference sequence). The CDR3, as DNA: TGTGCCAGCAGCCCTAGCGGGGCTAGCACAGATACGCAGTATTTT. The encoded protein is CASSPSGASTDTQYF. Filled out from reference TRBV5-4 and TRBJ2-3, the complete variable domain reads ETGVTQSPTHLIKTRGQQVTLRCSSQSGHNTVSWYQQALGQGPQFIFQYYREEENGRGNFPPRFSGLQFPNYSSELNVNALELDDSALYLCASSPSGASTDTQYFGPGTRLTVL.

The chain joins TRBV19 to TRBJ1-2, with 7 positions matching TRBD1. The germline gives CDR1 LNHDA, CDR2 SQIVND (reference sequence). The CDR3 contains 17 residues. The junction had 13 bases not matched to a gene; V was cut back by 3 bases and J by 3 bases. The CDR3 sequence is CASSIRWRGREDYGYTF. DNA of the CDR3: TGTGCCAGTAGTATCCGCTGGAGGGGGCGAGAGGACTATGGCTACACCTTC.

The J gene is TRBJ2-3, the V gene TRBV24-1; possibly TRBD2 for D (5 bases). Germline values: CDR1 KGHDR, CDR2 SFDVKD. V was clipped by 6 bases and J by 6 bases, with 15 bases between them. CDR3 length equals 14 residues. The CDR3: CATSSLAGGDTQYF. The CDR3 DNA sequence: TGTGCCACCAGTTCTTTGGCAGGCGGGGATACGCAGTATTTT.

This chain joins TRBV2 and TRBJ1-2; D unresolved. Per germline, CDR1 SNHLY and CDR2 FYNNEI. The CDR3 is made up of 16 amino acids. The V end lost 6 bases, the J end lost 2 bases, and 19 bases lay between the germline ends. The CDR3 spells CASSLHRQDHNYGYTF. CDR3 nucleotide sequence: TGTGCCAGCAGCTTACACCGACAAGACCACAACTATGGCTACACCTTC.

This chain uses TRBV6-2 or TRBV6-3 with TRBJ2-3; D is possibly TRBD2 (5 bases). V lost 5 bases, J lost 5 bases, and 17 bases lay in between. The CDR3 has 15 residues. The germline V gene encodes CDR1 MNHEY and CDR2 SVGEGT. DNA of the CDR3: TGTGCCAGCAGTCGATCCGGGCTGGGAGTAGATACGCAGTATTTT. Translated: CASSRSGLGVDTQYF.